Listed below are T cell receptor beta chains from one sample, sequenced in a study of T cell repertoires in cytomegalovirus infection. TCRdb used MiXCR to reprocess the reads, holding one entry per CDR3 protein. The table shows roughly 110,000 distinct CDR3 sequences, with roughly a tenth occurring only once. Their recognized antigens are unknown. Sequencing input: PBMCs, sequenced either directly or after in vitro stimulation (not recorded which). The receptors were gathered from a human donor in good health (CMV status not recorded). Some clones in this sample may be carry-over from other donors' samples. Both conserved end residues are part of each CDR3. Fields, in order: V gene, J gene, D gene, clone size, CDR3 DNA, CDR3 protein. A D gene is named only where the DNA matches it firmly. Not every row has a clone size; where given, it reads once, few, many or a size class.

V gene: TRBV7-9
J gene: TRBJ2-7
D gene: .
clone size: many
CDR3 DNA: TGTGCCAGCAGCTTTCAGGCCTACGAGCAGTACTTC
CDR3 protein: CASSFQAYEQYF

V gene: TRBV6-2/TRBV6-3
J gene: TRBJ2-1
D gene: TRBD2
clone size: .
CDR3 DNA: TGTGCCAGCAGTTACTCAAAGACTAGCAGGAATGAGCAGTTCTTC
CDR3 protein: CASSYSKTSRNEQFF

V gene: TRBV7-2
J gene: TRBJ2-3
D gene: TRBD2
clone size: many
CDR3 DNA: TGTGCCAGCAGCGAGTGGGGGCTAGCGGGCCCATTAACGCAGTATTTT
CDR3 protein: CASSEWGLAGPLTQYF

V gene: TRBV28
J gene: TRBJ1-2
D gene: .
clone size: many
CDR3 DNA: TGTGCCAGCAGTTTATGGACAAACTATGGCTACACCTTC
CDR3 protein: CASSLWTNYGYTF

V gene: TRBV28
J gene: TRBJ2-1
D gene: .
clone size: .
CDR3 DNA: TGTGCCAACAAAGCGACAGCTACCTACAATGAGCAGTTCTTC
CDR3 protein: CANKATATYNEQFF

V gene: TRBV7-2
J gene: TRBJ2-1
D gene: .
clone size: few
CDR3 DNA: TGTGCCAGCAGCTTAGTGATGTTGGGTGAGCAGTTCTTC
CDR3 protein: CASSLVMLGEQFF

V gene: TRBV2
J gene: TRBJ1-1
D gene: .
clone size: .
CDR3 DNA: TGTGCCAGCAGTGAATCCGGGTTTGCTGAAGCTTTCTTT
CDR3 protein: CASSESGFAEAFF

V gene: TRBV4-1
J gene: TRBJ1-3
D gene: .
clone size: .
CDR3 DNA: TGCGCCAGCAGCCAGGCCGGGCCCCAGGGTTTCTCTGGAAACACCATATATTTT
CDR3 protein: CASSQAGPQGFSGNTIYF

V gene: TRBV4-1
J gene: TRBJ2-1
D gene: .
clone size: .
CDR3 DNA: TGCGCCAGCAGCCAAGCGCCTAGCGCTCACAATGAGCAGTTCTTC
CDR3 protein: CASSQAPSAHNEQFF

V gene: TRBV7-2
J gene: TRBJ1-1
D gene: TRBD1
clone size: many
CDR3 DNA: TGTGCCAGCAGCCCGTATAGGACAGGCGCTGAAGCTTTCTTT
CDR3 protein: CASSPYRTGAEAFF

V gene: TRBV11-1
J gene: TRBJ2-3
D gene: TRBD1
clone size: many
CDR3 DNA: TGTGCCAGCAGCCTCGCCGGGACAGGGGGCAGGCATACGCAGTATTTT
CDR3 protein: CASSLAGTGGRHTQYF

V gene: TRBV14
J gene: TRBJ2-1
D gene: .
clone size: few
CDR3 DNA: TGTGCCAGCAGCCAAGTGGCAGGGACTGAGTTCCGTAGCTCCTACAATGAGCAGTTCTTC
CDR3 protein: CASSQVAGTEFRSSYNEQFF

V gene: TRBV19
J gene: TRBJ2-5
D gene: .
clone size: many
CDR3 DNA: TGTGCCAGTAGTATAGAGGACAGTCTGAGGGAGACCCAGTACTTC
CDR3 protein: CASSIEDSLRETQYF

V gene: TRBV6-2/TRBV6-3
J gene: TRBJ2-4
D gene: .
clone size: .
CDR3 DNA: TGTGCCAGCACCCTGGACTCGGCCAAAAACATTCAGTACTTC
CDR3 protein: CASTLDSAKNIQYF

V gene: TRBV28
J gene: TRBJ1-1
D gene: .
clone size: .
CDR3 DNA: TGTGCCAGCATTGGGGTGGGGTACACTGAAGCTTTCTTT
CDR3 protein: CASIGVGYTEAFF

V gene: TRBV3-1
J gene: TRBJ2-2
D gene: .
clone size: .
CDR3 DNA: TGTGCCAGCAGCCAATTTCGCCGGGAAGTAATAACCGGGGAGCTGTTTTTT
CDR3 protein: CASSQFRREVITGELFF

V gene: TRBV18
J gene: TRBJ1-2
D gene: .
clone size: .
CDR3 DNA: TGTGCCAGCTCACCACCACTAAACTATGGCTACACCTTC
CDR3 protein: CASSPPLNYGYTF

V gene: TRBV7-8
J gene: TRBJ2-7
D gene: .
clone size: few
CDR3 DNA: TGTGCCAGCAGCTTAGTCCAGGCTACCTACGAGCAGTACTTC
CDR3 protein: CASSLVQATYEQYF

V gene: TRBV7-3
J gene: TRBJ2-5
D gene: .
clone size: many
CDR3 DNA: TGTGCCAGCAGCCCAGGTGGAAGGACGTATGAGACCCAGTACTTC
CDR3 protein: CASSPGGRTYETQYF

V gene: TRBV2
J gene: TRBJ1-5
D gene: TRBD1
clone size: .
CDR3 DNA: TGTGCCAGCAGTGCCGGGACAGGGCGGCAGCCCCAGCATTTT
CDR3 protein: CASSAGTGRQPQHF

V gene: TRBV7-2
J gene: TRBJ2-4
D gene: TRBD1
clone size: few
CDR3 DNA: TGTGCCAGCAGCTCTCCTGACAGGGGGCGCGGCATTCAGTACTTC
CDR3 protein: CASSSPDRGRGIQYF

V gene: TRBV7-2
J gene: TRBJ2-1
D gene: .
clone size: few
CDR3 DNA: TGTGCCAGCAGCTTAGACGGGTTAAGCCACAATGAGCAGTTCTTC
CDR3 protein: CASSLDGLSHNEQFF

V gene: TRBV6-5
J gene: TRBJ2-7
D gene: .
clone size: few
CDR3 DNA: TGTGCCAGCTCCGGGACCCATGCCTCCTACGAGCAGTACTTC
CDR3 protein: CASSGTHASYEQYF

V gene: TRBV20-1
J gene: TRBJ2-1
D gene: TRBD2
clone size: .
CDR3 DNA: TGCAGTGGAGCGACACTAGCGGGAGGGCCACAATCCCGCTCGAGTGAGCAGTTCTTC
CDR3 protein: CSGATLAGGPQSRSSEQFF

V gene: TRBV3-1
J gene: TRBJ2-7
D gene: .
clone size: .
CDR3 DNA: TGTGCCAGCAGCAGGGGAGACGGCGAGCAGTACTTC
CDR3 protein: CASSRGDGEQYF

V gene: TRBV27
J gene: TRBJ2-7
D gene: TRBD2
clone size: .
CDR3 DNA: TGTGCCAGCAGTGCGGGACTAGCAAATGGCGAGCAGTACTTC
CDR3 protein: CASSAGLANGEQYF

V gene: TRBV6-6
J gene: TRBJ1-4
D gene: .
clone size: many
CDR3 DNA: TGTGCCAGCAGGACAGAAACAGGTCTTGGTGAAAAACTGTTTTTT
CDR3 protein: CASRTETGLGEKLFF

V gene: TRBV7-2
J gene: TRBJ2-2
D gene: .
clone size: many
CDR3 DNA: TGTGCCAGCAGAGAATTGGTCGGCGGGGAGCTGTTTTTT
CDR3 protein: CASRELVGGELFF

V gene: TRBV7-2
J gene: TRBJ1-1
D gene: .
clone size: many
CDR3 DNA: TGTGCCAGCAGCCTATTCCTAATTCTGAACACTGAAGCTTTCTTT
CDR3 protein: CASSLFLILNTEAFF

V gene: TRBV7-2
J gene: TRBJ1-2
D gene: TRBD1
clone size: many
CDR3 DNA: TGTGCCAGCAGCCCCTCGGGACAGAGCTATGGCTACACCTTC
CDR3 protein: CASSPSGQSYGYTF

V gene: TRBV6-1
J gene: TRBJ1-1
D gene: .
clone size: .
CDR3 DNA: TGTGCCAGCAGTTACGCGGACGCACGGAACACTGAAGCTTTCTTT
CDR3 protein: CASSYADARNTEAFF

V gene: TRBV7-9
J gene: TRBJ1-5
D gene: .
clone size: many
CDR3 DNA: TGTGCCAGCAGCTTCGGGGTAGAGCATCAGCCCCAGCATTTT
CDR3 protein: CASSFGVEHQPQHF

V gene: TRBV29-1
J gene: TRBJ2-1
D gene: .
clone size: .
CDR3 DNA: TGCAGCGTTGATTGGGGAAATGAGCAGTTCTTC
CDR3 protein: CSVDWGNEQFF

V gene: TRBV11-2
J gene: TRBJ2-1
D gene: TRBD1
clone size: .
CDR3 DNA: TGTGCCAGCAGCCACGGACAGGGCGCCAATGAGCAGTTCTTC
CDR3 protein: CASSHGQGANEQFF

V gene: TRBV7-2
J gene: TRBJ1-2
D gene: .
clone size: many
CDR3 DNA: TGTGCCAGCAGCTTAGCTACGGGGCCCACGGGAGGTGGCTACACCTTC
CDR3 protein: CASSLATGPTGGGYTF

V gene: TRBV5-1
J gene: TRBJ2-3
D gene: .
clone size: .
CDR3 DNA: TGCGCCAGCAGCTGGTCTGTGGATACGCAGTATTTT
CDR3 protein: CASSWSVDTQYF

V gene: TRBV5-1
J gene: TRBJ1-2
D gene: .
clone size: few
CDR3 DNA: TGCGCCAGCAGCTTGGAACCCCGCCATGGCTACACCTTC
CDR3 protein: CASSLEPRHGYTF

V gene: TRBV7-9
J gene: TRBJ2-2
D gene: .
clone size: many
CDR3 DNA: TGTGCCAGCAGCTTAGCATCGAACACCGGGGAGCTGTTTTTT
CDR3 protein: CASSLASNTGELFF

V gene: TRBV6-2/TRBV6-3
J gene: TRBJ2-1
D gene: .
clone size: few
CDR3 DNA: TGTGCCAGCAGGGGGGCCTCAGGTAGCGACAATGAGCAGTTCTTC
CDR3 protein: CASRGASGSDNEQFF

V gene: TRBV7-6
J gene: TRBJ2-7
D gene: .
clone size: many
CDR3 DNA: TGTGCCAGCAGCACAACCGACGGATCCTACGAGCAGTACTTC
CDR3 protein: CASSTTDGSYEQYF

V gene: TRBV7-9
J gene: TRBJ2-5
D gene: TRBD2
clone size: few
CDR3 DNA: TGTGCCAGCAGCTACCCCAGGATAGCGGGATTGGAGACCCAGTACTTC
CDR3 protein: CASSYPRIAGLETQYF

V gene: TRBV7-8
J gene: TRBJ2-7
D gene: .
clone size: many
CDR3 DNA: TGTGCCAGCAGCTTTTTCTCCGCTGGCAGGGGCTACGAGCAGTACTTC
CDR3 protein: CASSFFSAGRGYEQYF

V gene: TRBV12-3/TRBV12-4
J gene: TRBJ2-3
D gene: .
clone size: few
CDR3 DNA: TGTGCCAGCACCCTGTGGAGCGGGACAGATACGCAGTATTTT
CDR3 protein: CASTLWSGTDTQYF

V gene: TRBV12-3/TRBV12-4
J gene: TRBJ2-1
D gene: .
clone size: few
CDR3 DNA: TGTGCCAGCAGTGTACCGGGGATCATCTCCTACAATGAGCAGTTCTTC
CDR3 protein: CASSVPGIISYNEQFF

V gene: TRBV12-3/TRBV12-4
J gene: TRBJ2-5
D gene: .
clone size: many
CDR3 DNA: TGTGCCAGCAGTTCCTACCTGGACTACCAAGAGACCCAGTACTTC
CDR3 protein: CASSSYLDYQETQYF

V gene: TRBV10-3
J gene: TRBJ1-5
D gene: .
clone size: .
CDR3 DNA: TGTGCCATCAGGGACCCCTATAGCAATCAGCCCCAGCATTTT
CDR3 protein: CAIRDPYSNQPQHF

V gene: TRBV7-2
J gene: TRBJ2-1
D gene: .
clone size: many
CDR3 DNA: TGTGCCAGCAGCTTAAGGCTTACCTACAATGAGCAGTTCTTC
CDR3 protein: CASSLRLTYNEQFF

V gene: TRBV19
J gene: TRBJ2-3
D gene: TRBD2
clone size: many
CDR3 DNA: TGTGCCAGTAGTCCCGGGACTAGCGGGAGTGGAGATACGCAGTATTTT
CDR3 protein: CASSPGTSGSGDTQYF

V gene: TRBV6-5
J gene: TRBJ1-3
D gene: .
clone size: many
CDR3 DNA: TGTGCCAGCAGCCCAGGCGACAACTCTGGAAACACCATATATTTT
CDR3 protein: CASSPGDNSGNTIYF

V gene: TRBV6-5
J gene: TRBJ1-2
D gene: .
clone size: many
CDR3 DNA: TGTGCCAGCAGTTACTCCTACAGGGCTTCTAACTATGGCTACACCTTC
CDR3 protein: CASSYSYRASNYGYTF

V gene: TRBV24-1
J gene: TRBJ2-2
D gene: .
clone size: few
CDR3 DNA: TGTGCCACCAGTGCCGATGACAGGTCCACCGGGGAGCTGTTTTTT
CDR3 protein: CATSADDRSTGELFF

V gene: TRBV4-1
J gene: TRBJ2-1
D gene: .
clone size: many
CDR3 DNA: TGCGCCAGCAGCCGCCGGGACTGGCATGGCAATGAGCAGTTCTTC
CDR3 protein: CASSRRDWHGNEQFF

V gene: TRBV6-2/TRBV6-3
J gene: TRBJ1-1
D gene: TRBD1
clone size: .
CDR3 DNA: TGTGCCAGCAGTAGTCAGGGGGCAGGGGCTGAAGCTTTCTTT
CDR3 protein: CASSSQGAGAEAFF

V gene: TRBV28
J gene: TRBJ1-1
D gene: .
clone size: .
CDR3 DNA: TGTGCCACCCAGTTGCGGGGTACTGAAGCTTTCTTT
CDR3 protein: CATQLRGTEAFF

V gene: TRBV19
J gene: TRBJ2-2
D gene: .
clone size: few
CDR3 DNA: TGTGCCAGTAGTATACCAGGGGGACTTGGAACCGGGGAGCTGTTTTTT
CDR3 protein: CASSIPGGLGTGELFF

V gene: TRBV11-1
J gene: TRBJ2-5
D gene: .
clone size: few
CDR3 DNA: TGTGCCAGCAGCTCCTTGGGACGGACGGCTCAACAAGAGACCCAGTACTTC
CDR3 protein: CASSSLGRTAQQETQYF

V gene: TRBV7-6
J gene: TRBJ1-6
D gene: .
clone size: many
CDR3 DNA: TGTGCCAGCAGCCCTAGACGGTCTGGACCCCTCCACTTT
CDR3 protein: CASSPRRSGPLHF

V gene: TRBV28
J gene: TRBJ2-7
D gene: TRBD2
clone size: .
CDR3 DNA: TGTGCCAGCAGTTCCTCTAGCGGGAGGGGCTACGAGCAGTACTTC
CDR3 protein: CASSSSSGRGYEQYF